The rows below give T cell receptor beta chains drawn from one sample of a study of control samples from healthy donors and cancer patients. The method was immunoSEQ multiplex PCR; TCRdb's version includes in-frame clones alone and lacks a portion of them. The table lists approximately 140,000 clones, roughly nine tenths of them singletons, with 8% to 9.5% in the top ten. Sequencing was performed on blood. These receptors came from a woman in her 30s in good health. The CDR3 runs from the conserved cysteine through the conserved F or W. The D gene is left open where the match is weak. Not all rows give a size; the values are once, few, many and, for expanded clones, a class.

J gene,D gene,clone size,V gene,CDR3 DNA,CDR3 protein
TRBJ2-7,TRBD1,-,TRBV6-5,TGTGCCAGCAGCCCGACAGGGGCCTACGAGCAGTACTTC,CASSPTGAYEQYF
TRBJ1-2,-,-,TRBV29-1,TGCAGCGTTGAGCAAGGTGCCCGCTACACCTTC,CSVEQGARYTF
TRBJ2-3,-,-,TRBV7-7,TGTGCCAGCAGCTTAAGGGACGGGAACACAGATACGCAGTATTTT,CASSLRDGNTDTQYF
TRBJ2-2,TRBD2,-,TRBV5-1,TGCGCCAGCAGCTTATTTTTGCGGGAGGGGGACACCGGGGAGCTGTTTTTT,CASSLFLREGDTGELFF
TRBJ2-5,-,-,TRBV3-1/TRBV3-2,TGTGCCAGCAGCCCTGGGGCTATTGCAGAGACCCAGTACTTC,CASSPGAIAETQYF
TRBJ2-1,-,few,TRBV29-1,TGCAGCGTTGAAAGGTGGGATTCTCCCTACAATGAGCAGTTCTTC,CSVERWDSPYNEQFF
TRBJ1-5,-,once,TRBV4-1,TGCGCCAGCAGCCAGGACAGTCTCAATCAGCCCCAGCATTTT,CASSQDSLNQPQHF
TRBJ1-3,TRBD1,-,TRBV10-3,TGTGCCACCAGACGGGGTTTCGTGGGGACAGGCGCGGCGGGAAACACCATATATTTT,CATRRGFVGTGAAGNTIYF
TRBJ1-3,-,-,TRBV2,TGTGCCAGCAGTGAGTTACGGGGTAGGGCCCTCTCTGGAAACACCATATATTTT,CASSELRGRALSGNTIYF
TRBJ1-3,-,once,TRBV3-1/TRBV3-2,TGTGCCAGCAGCCCCACAGTGGACTCTGGAAACACCATATATTTT,CASSPTVDSGNTIYF
TRBJ1-2,-,-,TRBV3-1/TRBV3-2,TGTGCCAGCAGCGGACGGGGGCAGACTAACTATGGCTACACCTTC,CASSGRGQTNYGYTF
TRBJ1-5,-,once,TRBV30,TGTGCCTGGAGGCAGGGGACTTTGAGCAATCAGCCCCAGCATTTT,CAWRQGTLSNQPQHF
TRBJ2-1,-,-,TRBV5-1,TGCGCCAGCAGCTTGGTCGGGGGACAGTCCGAGCAGTTCTTC,CASSLVGGQSEQFF
TRBJ1-1,TRBD1,-,TRBV4-2,TGTGCCAGCAGCACAACCTCCAGGGGGGACACTGAAGCTTTCTTT,CASSTTSRGDTEAFF
TRBJ2-1,TRBD2,-,TRBV5-8,TGTGCCAGCAGCCCGCCCGGGGAGCTAGCGGGAGGCAATGAGCAGTTCTTC,CASSPPGELAGGNEQFF
TRBJ1-2,TRBD1,-,TRBV28,TGTGCCAGCAGTTTAGAGGCCGGGACAGGGCTCTTC,CASSLEAGTGLF
TRBJ1-2,TRBD1,-,TRBV9,TGTGCCAGCAGAGCGGCCGGGACAGGGCCCACTGGCTACACCTTC,CASRAAGTGPTGYTF
TRBJ2-7,TRBD1,once,TRBV7-3,TGTGCCAGCAGCGGCGGGACAGGGAGGGCGGCCGAGCAGTACTTC,CASSGGTGRAAEQYF